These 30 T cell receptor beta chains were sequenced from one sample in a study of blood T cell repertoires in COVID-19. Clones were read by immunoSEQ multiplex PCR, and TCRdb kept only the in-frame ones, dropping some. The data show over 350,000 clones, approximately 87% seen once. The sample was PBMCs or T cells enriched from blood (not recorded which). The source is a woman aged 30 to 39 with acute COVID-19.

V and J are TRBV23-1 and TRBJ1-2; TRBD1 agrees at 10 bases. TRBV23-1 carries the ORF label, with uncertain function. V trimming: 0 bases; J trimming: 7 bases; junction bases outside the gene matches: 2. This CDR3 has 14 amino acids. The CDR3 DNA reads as TGCGCCAGCAGTCAATCAAGGGACAGGGGTGGCTACACCTTC. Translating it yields CASSQSRDRGGYTF.

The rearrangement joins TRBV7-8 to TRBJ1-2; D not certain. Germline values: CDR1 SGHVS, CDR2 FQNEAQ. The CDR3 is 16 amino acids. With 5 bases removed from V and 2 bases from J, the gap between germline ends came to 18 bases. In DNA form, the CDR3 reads TGTGCCAGCAGCCCCCGAAGCGGTTTGACAAACTATGGCTACACCTTC. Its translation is CASSPRSGLTNYGYTF.

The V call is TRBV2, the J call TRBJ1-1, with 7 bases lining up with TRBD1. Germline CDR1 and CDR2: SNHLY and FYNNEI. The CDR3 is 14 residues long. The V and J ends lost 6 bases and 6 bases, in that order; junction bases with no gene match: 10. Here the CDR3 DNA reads TGTGCCAGCAGAGCAGGTGACAGGGCCGCTGAAGCTTTCTTT. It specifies CASRAGDRAAEAFF.

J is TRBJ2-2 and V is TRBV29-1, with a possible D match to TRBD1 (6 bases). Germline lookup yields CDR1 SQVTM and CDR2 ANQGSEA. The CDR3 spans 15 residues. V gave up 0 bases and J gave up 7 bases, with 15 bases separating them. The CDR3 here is CSVEDGTGLDGELFF. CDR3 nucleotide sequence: TGCAGCGTTGAAGATGGAACAGGGCTTGACGGGGAGCTGTTTTTT.

Written as DNA, the CDR3 is TGTGCCAGTAGCCCGGGCGGGGGAGGCTACACCTTC. Translating gives CASSPGGGGYTF. V and J are TRBV19 and TRBJ1-2; possibly TRBD1 for D (5 bases). CDR3 length equals 12 residues. Germline loops: CDR1 LNHDA, CDR2 SQIVND (reference sequence). V lost 6 bases, J lost 8 bases, and 13 bases lay in between.

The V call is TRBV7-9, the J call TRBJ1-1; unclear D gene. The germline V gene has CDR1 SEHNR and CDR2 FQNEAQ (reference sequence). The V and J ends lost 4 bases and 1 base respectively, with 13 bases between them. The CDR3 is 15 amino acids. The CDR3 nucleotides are TGTGCCAGCAGCTCACTCAAAAACCCGAACACTGAAGCTTTCTTT. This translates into CASSSLKNPNTEAFF.

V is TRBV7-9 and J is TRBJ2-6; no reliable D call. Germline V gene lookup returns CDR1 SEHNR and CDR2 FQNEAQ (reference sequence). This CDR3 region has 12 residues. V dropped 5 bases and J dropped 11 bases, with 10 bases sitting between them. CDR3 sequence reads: CASSPGRDVLTF. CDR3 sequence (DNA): TGTGCCAGCAGCCCTGGCCGGGACGTCCTGACTTTC.

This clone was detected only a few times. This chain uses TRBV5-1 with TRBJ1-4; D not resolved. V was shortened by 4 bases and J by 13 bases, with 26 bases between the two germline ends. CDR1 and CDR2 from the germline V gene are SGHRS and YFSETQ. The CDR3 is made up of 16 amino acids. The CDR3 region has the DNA TGCGCCAGCAGCACCGGAGGTATTTCTAGTTCCGTGGGACTGTTTTTT. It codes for CASSTGGISSSVGLFF.

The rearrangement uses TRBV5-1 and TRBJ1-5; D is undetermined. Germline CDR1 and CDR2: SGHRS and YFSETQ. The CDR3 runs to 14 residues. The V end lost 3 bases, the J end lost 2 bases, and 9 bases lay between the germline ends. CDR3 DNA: TGCGCCAGCAGCTCGGGGTTGGGCAATCAGCCCCAGCATTTT. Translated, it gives CASSSGLGNQPQHF.

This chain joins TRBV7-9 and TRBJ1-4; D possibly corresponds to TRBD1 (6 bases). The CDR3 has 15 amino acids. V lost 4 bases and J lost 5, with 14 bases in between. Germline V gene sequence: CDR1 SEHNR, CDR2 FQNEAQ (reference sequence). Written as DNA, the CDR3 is TGTGCCAGCAGCTCAGGACAGTTATCGAATGAAAAACTGTTTTTT. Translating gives CASSSGQLSNEKLFF.

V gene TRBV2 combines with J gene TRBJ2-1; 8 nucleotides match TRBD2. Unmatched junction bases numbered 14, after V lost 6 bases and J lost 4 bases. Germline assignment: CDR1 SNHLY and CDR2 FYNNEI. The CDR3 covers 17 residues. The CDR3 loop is CASRTGFTSGPYNEQFF. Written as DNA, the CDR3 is TGTGCCAGCAGGACGGGCTTTACTAGCGGCCCGTACAATGAGCAGTTCTTC.

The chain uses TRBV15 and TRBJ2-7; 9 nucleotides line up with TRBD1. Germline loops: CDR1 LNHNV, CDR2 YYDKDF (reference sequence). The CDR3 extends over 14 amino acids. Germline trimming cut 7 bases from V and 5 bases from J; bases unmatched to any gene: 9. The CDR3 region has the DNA TGTGCCACCACGCGGGGACAGGGTTTCGACGAGCAGTACTTC. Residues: CATTRGQGFDEQYF.

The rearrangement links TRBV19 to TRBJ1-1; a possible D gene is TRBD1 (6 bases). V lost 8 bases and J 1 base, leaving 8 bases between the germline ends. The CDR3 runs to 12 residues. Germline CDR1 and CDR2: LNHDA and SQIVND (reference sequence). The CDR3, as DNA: TGTGCCAGTCGGGACAAGAACACTGAAGCTTTCTTT. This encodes CASRDKNTEAFF.

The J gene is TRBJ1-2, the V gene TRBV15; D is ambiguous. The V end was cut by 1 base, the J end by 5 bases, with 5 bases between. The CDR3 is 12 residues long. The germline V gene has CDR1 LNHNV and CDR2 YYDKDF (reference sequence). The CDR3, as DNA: TGTGCCACCAGCAGAGCTATTTATGGCTACACCTTC. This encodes CATSRAIYGYTF.

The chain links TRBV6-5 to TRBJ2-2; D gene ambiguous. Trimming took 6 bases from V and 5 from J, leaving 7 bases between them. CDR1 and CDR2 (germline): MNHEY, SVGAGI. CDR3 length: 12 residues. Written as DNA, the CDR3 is TGTGCCAGCAGGCGCGTAACCGGGGAGCTGTTTTTT. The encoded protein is CASRRVTGELFF.

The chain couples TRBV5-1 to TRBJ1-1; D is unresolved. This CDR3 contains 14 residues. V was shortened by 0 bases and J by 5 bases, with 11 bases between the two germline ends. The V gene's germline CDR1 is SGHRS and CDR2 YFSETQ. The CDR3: CASSLGPWATEAFF. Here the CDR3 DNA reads TGCGCCAGCAGCTTGGGACCATGGGCGACTGAAGCTTTCTTT.

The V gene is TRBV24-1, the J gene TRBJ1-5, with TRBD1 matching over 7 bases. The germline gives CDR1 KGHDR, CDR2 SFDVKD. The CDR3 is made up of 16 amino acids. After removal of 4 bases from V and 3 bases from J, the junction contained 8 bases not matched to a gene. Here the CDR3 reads CATSDPGQAFNQPQHF. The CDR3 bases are TGTGCCACCAGTGACCCCGGACAGGCCTTCAATCAGCCCCAGCATTTT.

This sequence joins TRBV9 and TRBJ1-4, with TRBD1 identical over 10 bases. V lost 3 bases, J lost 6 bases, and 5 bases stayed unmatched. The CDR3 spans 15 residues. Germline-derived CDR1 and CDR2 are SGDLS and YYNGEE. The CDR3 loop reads CASSAAGQGYEKLFF. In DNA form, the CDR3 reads TGTGCCAGCAGCGCGGCGGGACAGGGGTATGAAAAACTGTTTTTT.

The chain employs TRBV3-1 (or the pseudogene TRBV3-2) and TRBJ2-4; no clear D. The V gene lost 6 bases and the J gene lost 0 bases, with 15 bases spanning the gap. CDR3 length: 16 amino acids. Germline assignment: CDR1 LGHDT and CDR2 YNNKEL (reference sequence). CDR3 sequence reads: CASSPPESLAKNIQYF. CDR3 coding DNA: TGTGCCAGCAGTCCTCCTGAAAGCCTAGCCAAAAACATTCAGTACTTC.

CDR3 loop: CASSAEVGGTETQYF. In DNA form, the CDR3 reads TGTGCCAGCAGCGCCGAAGTCGGGGGGACAGAGACCCAGTACTTC. J is TRBJ2-5 and V is TRBV9, with TRBD2 matching 7 bases. The germline V gene encodes CDR1 SGDLS and CDR2 YYNGEE. V trimming: 3 bases; J trimming: 4 bases; junction bases outside the gene matches: 9. The CDR3 loop spans 15 amino acids.

The CDR3 bases are TGTGCCAGCAGTGAATTCGGCAGGCCTGATGAAAAACTGTTTTTT. Translating it yields CASSEFGRPDEKLFF. The rearrangement uses TRBV2 and TRBJ1-4, with D uncertain. This CDR3 has 15 amino acids. The V end was cut by 2 bases, the J end by 6 bases, with 13 bases between. Germline assignment: CDR1 SNHLY and CDR2 FYNNEI.

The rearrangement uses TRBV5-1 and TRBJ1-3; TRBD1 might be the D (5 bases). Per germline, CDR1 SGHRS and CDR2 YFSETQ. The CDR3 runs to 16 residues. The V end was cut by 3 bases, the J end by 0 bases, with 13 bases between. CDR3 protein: CASSWGSGVSGNTIYF. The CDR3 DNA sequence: TGCGCCAGCAGCTGGGGATCGGGGGTCTCTGGAAACACCATATATTTT.

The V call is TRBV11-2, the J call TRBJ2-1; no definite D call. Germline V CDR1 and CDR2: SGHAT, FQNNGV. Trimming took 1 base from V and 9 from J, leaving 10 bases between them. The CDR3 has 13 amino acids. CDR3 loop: CASSLVLYSEQFF. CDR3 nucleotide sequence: TGTGCCAGCAGCTTAGTTCTGTATAGTGAGCAGTTCTTC.

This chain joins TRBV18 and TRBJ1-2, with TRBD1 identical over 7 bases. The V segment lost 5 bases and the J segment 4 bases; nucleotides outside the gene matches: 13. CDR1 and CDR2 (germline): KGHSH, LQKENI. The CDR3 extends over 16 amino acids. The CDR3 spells CASSMKTGTIPYGYTF. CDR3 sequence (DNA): TGTGCCAGCTCAATGAAGACAGGGACCATTCCCTATGGCTACACCTTC.

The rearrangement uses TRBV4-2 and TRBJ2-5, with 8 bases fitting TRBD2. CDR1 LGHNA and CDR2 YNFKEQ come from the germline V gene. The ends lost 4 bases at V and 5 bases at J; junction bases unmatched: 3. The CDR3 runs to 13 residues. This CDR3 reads CASSLGLGETQYF. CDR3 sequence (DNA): TGTGCCAGCAGCCTGGGACTAGGGGAGACCCAGTACTTC.

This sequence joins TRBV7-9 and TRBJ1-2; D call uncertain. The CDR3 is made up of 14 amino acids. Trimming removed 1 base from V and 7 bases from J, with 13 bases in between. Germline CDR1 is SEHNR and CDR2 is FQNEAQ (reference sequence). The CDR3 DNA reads TGTGCCAGCAGCTTAGAGGTAGGAGCGGCTGGCTACACCTTC. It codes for CASSLEVGAAGYTF.

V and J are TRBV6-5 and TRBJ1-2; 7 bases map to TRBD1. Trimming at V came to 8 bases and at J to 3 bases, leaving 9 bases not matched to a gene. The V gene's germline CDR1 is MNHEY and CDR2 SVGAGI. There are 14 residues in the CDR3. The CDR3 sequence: CASRSRTGDYGYTF. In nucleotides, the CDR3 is TGTGCCAGCCGATCACGTACAGGGGACTATGGCTACACCTTC.

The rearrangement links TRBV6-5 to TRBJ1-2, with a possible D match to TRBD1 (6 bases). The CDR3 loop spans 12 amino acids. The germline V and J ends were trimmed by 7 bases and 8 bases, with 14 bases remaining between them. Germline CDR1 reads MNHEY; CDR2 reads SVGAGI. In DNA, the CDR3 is TGTGCCAGCAAGGCAGGGACAAACGGCTACACCTTC. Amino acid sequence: CASKAGTNGYTF.

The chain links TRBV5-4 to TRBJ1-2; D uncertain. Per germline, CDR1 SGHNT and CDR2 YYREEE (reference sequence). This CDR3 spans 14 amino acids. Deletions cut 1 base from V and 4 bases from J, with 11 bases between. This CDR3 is CASSLLGEGYGYTF. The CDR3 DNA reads TGTGCCAGCAGCTTGCTTGGGGAGGGCTATGGCTACACCTTC.

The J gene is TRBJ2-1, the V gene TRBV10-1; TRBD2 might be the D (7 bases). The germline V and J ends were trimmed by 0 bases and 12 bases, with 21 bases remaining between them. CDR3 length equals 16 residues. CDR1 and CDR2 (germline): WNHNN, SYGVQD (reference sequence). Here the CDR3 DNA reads TGCGCCAGCAGTGAGTCTCGGGGGGCACGATTTGACCCGCAGTTCTTC. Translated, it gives CASSESRGARFDPQFF.